This TCR beta chain derives from a study of T cell responses to AZD1222 COVID-19 vaccine (dated by TCRdb to the early 2020s). Background for the entire study: Because spike-specific TCR depth and breadth did not differ between the two schedules, AZD1222 recipients who got a second dose at roughly 4 weeks were pooled with those who got a second dose at roughly 12 weeks. A total of more than 230 trial participants underwent TCR sequencing, of whom approximately 200 had received two doses of AZD1222 and approximately 26 had received two doses of the MenACWY control vaccine. Trial participants were enrolled by age into 18-55, 56-69 and 70-plus year subgroups, with about 150, 27 and 61 TCR-sequenced participants respectively.

V loses 5 bases, J loses 4 bases, and the germline ends lie 13 bases apart. Based on the germline V gene, the CDR1 and CDR2 sequences are KGHDR and SFDVKD. The CDR3 sequence holds 15 residues, the cysteine and phenylalanine included. Of all the DNA, just the CDR3 is kept, 45 bases in frame from base 1. This specimen's time point label, interpreted: baseline before first vaccination. Vaccinee samples came from UK trials COV001 and COV002, including a single-blind randomized controlled phase 2/3 trial of AZD1222 (ChAdOx1 nCoV-19) in healthy adults. Trial participant PBMC samples were collected at day 0 and day 28 after the second dose for TCRbeta chain sequencing. The CDR3 regions of human TCRbeta chains were subjected to immunosequencing. On the authors' methods: Repertoire TCRs were checked for matches against a reference library of SARS-CoV-2-specific TCRs that had been generated using the MIRA antigen-specificity platform. Breadth was defined as the fraction of unique TCRs that were SARS-CoV-2-associated, and depth was defined as the fraction of total T cells that were SARS-CoV-2-associated. Using the MIRA data, every spike-specific TCR was mapped to the spike region that the TCR reacted to and assigned to either a CD4 or a CD8 class. Log10-transformed breadth and depth values were compared by one-way ANOVA with Sidak's multiple comparisons tests. TCRdb holds this immuneACCESS table with in-frame rearrangements only. Some clones are missing; in checked studies, unresolved V genes explain under half, and the rest has no known cause. V, J and clone size are those of that table, while D and trimming were read from the DNA. This sample lists 110,000 or so clones; about 86% were detected once. The ten most abundant clones make up about 3% of the sample.

Overall results and qualifications from the work: The vaccine-associated CD4 TCRs covered the entire spike protein, and the dominant responses fell in regions 160-218 and 743-854. Reportedly, almost half of the unique spike-specific TCRs recognized epitopes lying outside the regions that are mutated in the B.1.351 and B.1.1.7 variants. Conclusions about previously exposed vaccinees are limited because only a handful of AZD1222 recipients were SARS-CoV-2 seropositive at baseline. In the small 56-69-year group, the increase in depth fell short of significance, most likely because of low power. A significant rise in spike-specific TCR breadth and depth was observed after two AZD1222 doses relative to day 0 and relative to MenACWY recipients. Because no day 14 peak-response samples were available, repertoires were characterized only after the peak T cell response. Participants were mostly white British, with more females than males. The authors suggested clonal diversity may have been underestimated.

This clone was recorded only once. Its antigen has not been determined. No base quality information exists; no much larger clone differs at one position. The sequenced sample was peripheral blood, obtained on day 0 of AZD1222 vaccination. The rearranged segments are TRBV24-1 and TRBJ2-2; the D match is possibly TRBD1 or TRBD2, with 5 bases aligned in each. This sequence originates from an adult in good health. The sequenced DNA is TGTGCCACCAGTGTCGCCGGGGCAGGCACCGGGGAGCTGTTTTTT. Protein translation: CATSVAGAGTGELFF.